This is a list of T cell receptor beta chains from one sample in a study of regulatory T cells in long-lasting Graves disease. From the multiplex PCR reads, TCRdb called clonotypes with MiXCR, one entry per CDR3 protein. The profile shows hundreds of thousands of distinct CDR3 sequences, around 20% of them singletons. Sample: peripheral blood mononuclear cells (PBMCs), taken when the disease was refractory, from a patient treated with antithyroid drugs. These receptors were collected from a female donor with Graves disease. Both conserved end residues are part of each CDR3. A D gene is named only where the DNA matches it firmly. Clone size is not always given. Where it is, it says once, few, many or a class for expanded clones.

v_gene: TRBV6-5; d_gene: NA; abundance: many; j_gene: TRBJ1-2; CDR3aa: CASSYAANYGYTF; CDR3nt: TGTGCCAGCAGTTACGCGGCGAACTATGGCTACACCTTC
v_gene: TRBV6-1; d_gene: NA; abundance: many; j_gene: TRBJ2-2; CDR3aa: CASRHGLNTGELFF; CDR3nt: TGTGCCAGCAGACACGGACTAAACACCGGGGAGCTGTTTTTT
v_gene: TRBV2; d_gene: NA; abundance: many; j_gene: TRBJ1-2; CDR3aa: CASSVGQAHGYTF; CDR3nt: TGTGCCAGCAGTGTGGGCCAAGCGCATGGCTACACCTTC
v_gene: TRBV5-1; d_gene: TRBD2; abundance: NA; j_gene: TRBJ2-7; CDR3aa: CASSLSTSGYYEQYF; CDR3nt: TGCGCCAGCAGCCTATCGACTAGCGGCTATTACGAGCAGTACTTC
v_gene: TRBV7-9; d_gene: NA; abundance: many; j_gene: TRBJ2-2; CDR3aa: CASSLASGTGELFF; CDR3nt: TGTGCCAGCAGCTTAGCGAGCGGGACCGGGGAGCTGTTTTTT
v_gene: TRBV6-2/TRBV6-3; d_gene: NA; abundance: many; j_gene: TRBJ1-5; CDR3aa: CASSATGPYVEPQHF; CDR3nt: TGTGCCAGCAGTGCCACGGGACCTTATGTCGAACCCCAGCATTTT
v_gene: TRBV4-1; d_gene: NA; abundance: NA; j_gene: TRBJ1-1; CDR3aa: CASSQDLGGEEAFF; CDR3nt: TGCGCCAGCAGCCAAGATCTAGGAGGGGAGGAAGCTTTCTTT
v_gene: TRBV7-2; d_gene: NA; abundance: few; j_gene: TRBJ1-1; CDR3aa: CASSFPSGGHTEAFF; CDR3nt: TGTGCCAGCAGCTTCCCCTCCGGTGGACACACTGAAGCTTTCTTT
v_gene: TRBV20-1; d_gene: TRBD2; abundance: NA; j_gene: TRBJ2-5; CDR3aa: CSASGGGQETQYF; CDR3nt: TGCAGTGCCTCTGGGGGGGGGCAAGAGACCCAGTACTTC
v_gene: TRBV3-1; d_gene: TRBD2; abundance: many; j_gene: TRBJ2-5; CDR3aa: CASSHSTSGSKTQYF; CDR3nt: TGTGCCAGCAGCCATTCGACTAGCGGGAGTAAGACCCAGTACTTC
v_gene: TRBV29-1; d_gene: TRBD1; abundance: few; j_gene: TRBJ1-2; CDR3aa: CSVEEPGQSYGYTF; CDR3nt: TGCAGCGTTGAAGAGCCGGGACAGAGCTATGGCTACACCTTC
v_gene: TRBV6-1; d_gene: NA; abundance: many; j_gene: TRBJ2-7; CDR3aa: CASNTRGRPYEQYF; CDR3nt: TGTGCCAGCAACACACGAGGGAGACCCTACGAGCAGTACTTC
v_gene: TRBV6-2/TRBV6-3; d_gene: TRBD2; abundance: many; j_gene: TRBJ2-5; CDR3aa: CASSRGLAGVETQYF; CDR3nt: TGTGCCAGCAGCCGAGGACTAGCGGGAGTAGAGACCCAGTACTTC
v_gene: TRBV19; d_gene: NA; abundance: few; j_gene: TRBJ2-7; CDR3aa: CASSPAVSYEQYF; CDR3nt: TGTGCCAGTAGTCCCGCGGTATCCTACGAGCAGTACTTC
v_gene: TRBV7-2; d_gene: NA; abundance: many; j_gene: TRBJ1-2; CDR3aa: CASSLAQGQNYGYTF; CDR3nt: TGTGCCAGCAGCTTAGCCCAGGGCCAAAACTATGGCTACACCTTC
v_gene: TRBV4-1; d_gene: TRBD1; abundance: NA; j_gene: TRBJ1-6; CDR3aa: CASSQETPGGYSPLHF; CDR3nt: TGCGCCAGCAGCCAAGAAACCCCAGGGGGCTACTCACCCCTCCACTTT
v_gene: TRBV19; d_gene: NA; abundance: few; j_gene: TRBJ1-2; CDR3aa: CASDEGYGYTF; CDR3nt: TGTGCCAGCGACGAGGGCTATGGCTACACCTTC
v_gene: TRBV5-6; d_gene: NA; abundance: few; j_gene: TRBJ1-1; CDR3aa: CASSPPGTGSTEAFF; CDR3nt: TGTGCCAGCAGCCCCCCAGGGACTGGGAGCACTGAAGCTTTCTTT
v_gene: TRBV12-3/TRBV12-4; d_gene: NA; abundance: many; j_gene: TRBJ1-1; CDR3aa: CASSLVLIGEAFF; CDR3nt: TGTGCCAGCAGTTTAGTACTTATCGGTGAAGCTTTCTTT
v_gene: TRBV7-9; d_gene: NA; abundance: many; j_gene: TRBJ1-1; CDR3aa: CASSLEGGFATEAFF; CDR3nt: TGTGCCAGCAGCTTAGAGGGAGGGTTCGCCACTGAAGCTTTCTTT
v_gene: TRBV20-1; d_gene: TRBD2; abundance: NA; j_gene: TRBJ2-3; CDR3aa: CSAVLAARAPDTQYF; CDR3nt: TGCAGTGCTGTACTAGCGGCCCGGGCCCCAGATACGCAGTATTTT
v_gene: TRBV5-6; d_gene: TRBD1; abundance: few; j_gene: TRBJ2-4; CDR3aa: CASSLTGTENIQYF; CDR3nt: TGTGCCAGCAGCTTGACCGGGACAGAAAACATTCAGTACTTC
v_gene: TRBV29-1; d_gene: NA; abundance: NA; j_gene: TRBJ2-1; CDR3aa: CSVGLARGGDEQFF; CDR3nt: TGCAGCGTTGGGCTGGCTCGGGGTGGGGATGAGCAGTTCTTC
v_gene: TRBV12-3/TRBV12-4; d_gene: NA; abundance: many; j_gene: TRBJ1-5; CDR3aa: CASSLLSNQPQHF; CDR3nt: TGTGCCAGCAGTTTACTCTCCAATCAGCCCCAGCATTTT
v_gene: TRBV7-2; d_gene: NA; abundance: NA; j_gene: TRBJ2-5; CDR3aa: CASSLSGWQTQYF; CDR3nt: TGTGCCAGCAGCTTATCAGGGTGGCAGACCCAGTACTTC